The source of this T cell receptor beta chain is a study of beta chain features in type 1 diabetes. Study-wide points: TCRB CDR3s were moderately but significantly shorter in Type 1 diabetes patients in all four CD4+ subsets.

About this clone itself: Its specificity is not known.

The CDR3 is 17 residues long. V shed 6 bases, J shed 4 bases, and the junction held 14 bases outside the gene matches. The germline CDR1 and CDR2 sequences are SNHLY and FYNNEI. Cell sorting via CD45RO/CCR7/CD25/CD127/CD95/CD27 was performed to obtain CD4+ naive, central memory, regulatory and stem cell-like memory cells. Purity (above 95%) was reached by all sorted populations. Every isolated RNA sample was fully reverse transcribed, so sequencing captured expressed TCRB transcripts. Deep immunoSEQ sequencing covered naive, central memory and regulatory T cell samples. Only in-frame clones appear in the TCRdb table, and some are missing; sequencing was by immunoSEQ multiplex PCR. The table lists about 260,000 clones, around 24% of them singletons.

The V and J genes are TRBV2 and TRBJ1-5; 8 bases align to TRBD1. Sequenced material: naive CD4+ T cells from blood. The receptor was derived from a woman aged 25-40 years with type 1 diabetes. CDR3 loop: CASRYRSSYRGNQPQHF. CDR3 DNA sequence: TGTGCCAGCAGATATCGGTCATCATACAGGGGGAATCAGCCCCAGCATTTT. The complete variable domain, with remaining parts taken from reference TRBV2 and TRBJ1-5, reads EPEVTQTPSHQVTQMGQEVILRCVPISNHLYFYWYRQILGQKVEFLVSFYNNEISEKSEIFDDQFSVERPDGSNFTLKIRSTKLEDSAMYFCASRYRSSYRGNQPQHFGDGTRLSIL.